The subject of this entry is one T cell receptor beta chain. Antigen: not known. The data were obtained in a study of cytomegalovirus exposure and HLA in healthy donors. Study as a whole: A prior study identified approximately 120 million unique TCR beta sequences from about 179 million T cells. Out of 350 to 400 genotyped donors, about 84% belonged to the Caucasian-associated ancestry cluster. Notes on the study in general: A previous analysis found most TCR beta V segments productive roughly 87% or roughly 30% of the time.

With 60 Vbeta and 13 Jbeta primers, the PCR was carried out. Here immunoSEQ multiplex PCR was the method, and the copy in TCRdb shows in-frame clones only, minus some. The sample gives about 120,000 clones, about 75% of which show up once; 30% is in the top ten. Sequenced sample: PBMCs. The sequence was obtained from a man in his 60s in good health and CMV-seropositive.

The CDR3 reads CASSSGQGDRNTIYF. For the CDR3, the DNA is TGTGCCAGCAGTTCTGGACAGGGGGACCGAAACACCATATATTTT. The V call is TRBV28, the J call TRBJ1-3; 10 bases fit TRBD1. Trimming took 4 bases from V and 5 from J; bases not matched to a gene: 5. The CDR3 contains 15 residues. Germline CDR1 reads MDHEN; CDR2 reads SYDVKM.